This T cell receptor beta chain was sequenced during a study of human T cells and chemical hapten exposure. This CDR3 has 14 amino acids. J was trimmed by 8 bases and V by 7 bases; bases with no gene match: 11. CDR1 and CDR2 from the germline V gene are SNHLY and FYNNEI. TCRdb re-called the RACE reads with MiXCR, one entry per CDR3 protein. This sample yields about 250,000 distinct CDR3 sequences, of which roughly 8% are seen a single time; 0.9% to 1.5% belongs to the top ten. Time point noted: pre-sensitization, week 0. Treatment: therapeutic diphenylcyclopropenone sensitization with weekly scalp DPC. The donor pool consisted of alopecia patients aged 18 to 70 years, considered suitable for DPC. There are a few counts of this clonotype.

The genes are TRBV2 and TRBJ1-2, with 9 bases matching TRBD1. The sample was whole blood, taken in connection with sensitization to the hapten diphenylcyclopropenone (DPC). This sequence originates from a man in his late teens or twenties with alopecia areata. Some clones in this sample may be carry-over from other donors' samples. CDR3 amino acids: CASMPGTGNGGYTF. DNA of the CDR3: TGTGCCAGCATGCCCGGGACAGGGAATGGAGGCTACACCTTC.